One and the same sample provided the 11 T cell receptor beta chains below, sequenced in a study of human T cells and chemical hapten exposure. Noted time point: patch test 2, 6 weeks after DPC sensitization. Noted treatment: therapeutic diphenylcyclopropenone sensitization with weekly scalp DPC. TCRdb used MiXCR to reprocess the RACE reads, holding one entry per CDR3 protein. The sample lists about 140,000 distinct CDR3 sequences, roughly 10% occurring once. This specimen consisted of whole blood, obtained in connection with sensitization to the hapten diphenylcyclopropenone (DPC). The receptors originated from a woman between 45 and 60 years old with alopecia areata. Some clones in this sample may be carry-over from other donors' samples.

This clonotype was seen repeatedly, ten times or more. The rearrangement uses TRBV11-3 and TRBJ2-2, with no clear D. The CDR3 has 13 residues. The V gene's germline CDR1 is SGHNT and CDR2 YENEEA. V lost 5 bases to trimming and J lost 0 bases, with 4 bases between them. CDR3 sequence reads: CASSRSNTGELFF. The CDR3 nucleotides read TGTGCCAGCAGCCGCTCGAACACCGGGGAGCTGTTTTTT.

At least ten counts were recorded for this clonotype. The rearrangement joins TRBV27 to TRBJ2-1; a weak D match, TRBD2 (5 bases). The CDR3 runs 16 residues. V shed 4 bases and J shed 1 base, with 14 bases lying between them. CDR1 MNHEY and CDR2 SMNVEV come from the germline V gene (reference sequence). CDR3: CASSSPSGPSYNEQFF. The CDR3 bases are TGTGCCAGCAGTTCACCGAGCGGCCCTTCCTACAATGAGCAGTTCTTC.

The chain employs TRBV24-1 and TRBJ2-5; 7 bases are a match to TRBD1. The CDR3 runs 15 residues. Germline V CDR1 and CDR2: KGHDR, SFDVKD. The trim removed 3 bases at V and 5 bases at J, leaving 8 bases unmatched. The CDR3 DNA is TGTGCCACCAGTGATCGACAGGGATGGACGGAGACCCAGTACTTC. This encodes CATSDRQGWTETQYF.

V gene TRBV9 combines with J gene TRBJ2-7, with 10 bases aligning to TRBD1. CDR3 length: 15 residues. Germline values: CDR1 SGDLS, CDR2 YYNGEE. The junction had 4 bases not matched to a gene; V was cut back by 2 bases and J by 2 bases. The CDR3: CASSVGQGKTYEQYF. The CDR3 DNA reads TGTGCCAGCAGCGTGGGACAGGGGAAAACCTACGAGCAGTACTTC.

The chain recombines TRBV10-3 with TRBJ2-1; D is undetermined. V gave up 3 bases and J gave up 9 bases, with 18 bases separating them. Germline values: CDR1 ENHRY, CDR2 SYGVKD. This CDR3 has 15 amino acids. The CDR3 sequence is CAISDLDSFGSEQFF. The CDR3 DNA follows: TGTGCCATCAGTGACCTTGATAGCTTCGGCAGTGAGCAGTTCTTC.

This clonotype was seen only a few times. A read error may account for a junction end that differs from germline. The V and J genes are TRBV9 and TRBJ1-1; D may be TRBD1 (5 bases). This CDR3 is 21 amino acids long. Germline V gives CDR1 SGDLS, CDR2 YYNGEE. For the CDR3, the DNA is TGTGCCATCAGCGACGCGATGGCGGTGATCTGGGTGAGGGGTTGGCGCACTGAAGCTTTCTTT. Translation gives CAISDAMAVIWVRGWRTEAFF.

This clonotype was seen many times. CDR3 DNA sequence: TGCGCCAGCAGCCAAGATGGGCAGGGCAGGGCAGATGCCACAGATACGCAGTATTTT. Translated, it gives CASSQDGQGRADATDTQYF. The V gene is TRBV4-3, the J gene TRBJ2-3; TRBD1 might be the D (5 bases). This CDR3 is built from 19 residues. Trimming took off 0 bases at V and 2 bases at J, with 21 bases between the two ends. CDR1 and CDR2 from the germline V gene are LGHNA and YSLEER.

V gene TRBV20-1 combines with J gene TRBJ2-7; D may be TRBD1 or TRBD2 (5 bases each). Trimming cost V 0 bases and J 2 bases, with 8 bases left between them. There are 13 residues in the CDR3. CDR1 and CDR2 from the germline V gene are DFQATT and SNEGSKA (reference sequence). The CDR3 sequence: CSARDWGTYEQYF. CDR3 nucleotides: TGCAGTGCTAGAGATTGGGGGACCTACGAGCAGTACTTC.

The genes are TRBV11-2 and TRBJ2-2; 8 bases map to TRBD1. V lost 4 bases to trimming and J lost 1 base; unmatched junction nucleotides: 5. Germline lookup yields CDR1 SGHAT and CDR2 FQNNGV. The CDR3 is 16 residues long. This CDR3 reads CASSSRGTGNTGELFF. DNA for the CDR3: TGTGCCAGCAGCTCCAGAGGGACAGGGAACACCGGGGAGCTGTTTTTT.

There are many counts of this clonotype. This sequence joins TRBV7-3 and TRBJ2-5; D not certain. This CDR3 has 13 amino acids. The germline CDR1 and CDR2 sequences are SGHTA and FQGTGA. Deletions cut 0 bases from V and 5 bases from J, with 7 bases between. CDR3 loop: CASSLTRIETQYF. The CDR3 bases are TGTGCCAGCAGCTTAACCAGGATTGAGACCCAGTACTTC.

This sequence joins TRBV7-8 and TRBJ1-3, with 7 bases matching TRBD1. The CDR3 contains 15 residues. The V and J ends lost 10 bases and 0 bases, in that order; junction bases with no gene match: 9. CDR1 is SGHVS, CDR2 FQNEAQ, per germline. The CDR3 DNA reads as TGTGCCACCAGTTCGACAGGGAGCTCTGGAAACACCATATATTTT. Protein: CATSSTGSSGNTIYF.